A selection of T cell receptor beta chains follows, all from one sample in a study of blood T cells in healthy people across ages. MiXCR, applied by TCRdb to the 5' RACE reads, yields one record per CDR3 protein. The table records around 900,000 distinct CDR3 sequences, just over 50% of them present only once. The source material was blood. The receptors stem from a woman aged 55-70 years in good health. Both conserved end residues are part of each CDR3. Each record gives: clone size, V gene, J gene, D gene, CDR3 protein, CDR3 DNA. D genes are given only for firm matches. A row's size may be missing; if present it is once, few, many or a size class.

NA	TRBV7-2	TRBJ2-1	NA	CASSLDGLSYNEQFF	TGTGCCAGCAGCTTAGACGGGCTTTCCTACAATGAGCAGTTCTTC
NA	TRBV18	TRBJ2-3	NA	CASSPPLVDTQYF	TGTGCCAGCTCACCACCGCTTGTAGATACGCAGTATTTT
NA	TRBV2	TRBJ2-6	TRBD1	CARSGGQGSSGANVLTF	TGTGCCAGAAGTGGAGGACAGGGGAGCTCTGGGGCCAACGTCCTGACTTTC
NA	TRBV23-1	TRBJ1-5	TRBD1	CASSQSGGQGYGNQPQHF	TGCGCCAGTAGTCAATCGGGTGGACAGGGTTACGGCAATCAGCCCCAGCATTTT
NA	TRBV12-3/TRBV12-4	TRBJ1-4	TRBD1	CASSPRTGNNEKLFF	TGTGCCAGCAGTCCCCGGACAGGGAATAATGAAAAACTGTTTTTT
NA	TRBV12-3/TRBV12-4	TRBJ2-2	NA	CATQFRAAGTGELFF	TGTGCCACCCAATTCAGGGCTGCTGGGACCGGGGAGCTGTTTTTT
NA	TRBV9	TRBJ2-3	TRBD2	CASSVGLVSTDTQYF	TGTGCCAGCAGCGTCGGACTAGTTTCTACAGATACGCAGTATTTT
few	TRBV27	TRBJ1-1	NA	CASRSRENTEAFF	TGTGCCAGCAGGAGCAGGGAAAACACTGAAGCTTTCTTT
few	TRBV20-1	TRBJ2-5	NA	CSASFPGSGVQETQYF	TGCAGTGCTAGTTTTCCGGGGTCGGGAGTGCAAGAGACCCAGTACTTC
NA	TRBV12-3/TRBV12-4	TRBJ2-1	TRBD2	CASSFVLAGGRGNEQFF	TGTGCCAGCAGTTTCGTTCTAGCGGGAGGTCGAGGCAATGAGCAGTTCTTC
NA	TRBV5-1	TRBJ2-3	TRBD2	CASAEAGARDTQYF	TGCGCCAGCGCTGAGGCGGGAGCAAGGGATACGCAGTATTTT
NA	TRBV10-2	TRBJ2-7	NA	CASSRTKSYEQYF	TGCGCCAGCAGTAGGACAAAGTCCTACGAGCAGTACTTC
NA	TRBV20-1	TRBJ2-1	TRBD2	CSATGTSGRREQFF	TGCAGTGCTACAGGGACTAGCGGGAGACGCGAGCAGTTCTTC
NA	TRBV2	TRBJ2-3	NA	CASRRHETQYF	TGTGCCAGCAGACGACATGAAACGCAGTATTTT
NA	TRBV5-1	TRBJ2-7	TRBD1	CASSPFPGQENYEQYF	TGCGCCAGCAGCCCCTTTCCGGGACAGGAAAATTACGAGCAGTACTTC
NA	TRBV6-2/TRBV6-3	TRBJ1-1	NA	CARGRTLTNTEAFF	TGTGCCAGGGGTCGGACACTCACTAACACTGAAGCTTTCTTT
NA	TRBV20-1	TRBJ2-1	TRBD2	CSALPRGRGIEQFF	TGCAGTGCTCTACCTCGCGGGAGAGGCATTGAGCAGTTCTTC
NA	TRBV5-1	TRBJ2-5	NA	CASSLGKYQETQYF	TGCGCCAGCAGCTTGGGGAAATACCAAGAGACCCAGTACTTC
NA	TRBV21-1	TRBJ2-7	NA	CASSRDRKQYF	TGTGCCAGCAGCAGAGACAGGAAGCAGTACTTC